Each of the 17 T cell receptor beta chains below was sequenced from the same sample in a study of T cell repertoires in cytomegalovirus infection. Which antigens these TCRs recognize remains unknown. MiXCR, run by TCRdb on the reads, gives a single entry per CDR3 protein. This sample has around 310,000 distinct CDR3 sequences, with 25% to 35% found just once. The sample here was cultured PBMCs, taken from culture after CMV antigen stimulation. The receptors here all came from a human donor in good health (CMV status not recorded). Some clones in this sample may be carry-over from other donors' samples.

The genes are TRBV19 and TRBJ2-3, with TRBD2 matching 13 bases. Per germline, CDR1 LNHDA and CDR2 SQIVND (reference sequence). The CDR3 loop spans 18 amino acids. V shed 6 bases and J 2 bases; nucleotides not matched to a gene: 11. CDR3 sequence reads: CASRKGTSGAPLTDTQYF. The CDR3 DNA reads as TGTGCCAGTAGAAAGGGGACTAGCGGGGCCCCTCTCACAGATACGCAGTATTTT. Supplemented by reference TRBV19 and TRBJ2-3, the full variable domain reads DGGITQSPKYLFRKEGQNVTLSCEQNLNHDAMYWYRQDPGQGLRLIYYSQIVNDFQKGDIAEGYSVSREKKESFPLTVTSAQKNPTAFYLCASRKGTSGAPLTDTQYFGPGTRLTVL.

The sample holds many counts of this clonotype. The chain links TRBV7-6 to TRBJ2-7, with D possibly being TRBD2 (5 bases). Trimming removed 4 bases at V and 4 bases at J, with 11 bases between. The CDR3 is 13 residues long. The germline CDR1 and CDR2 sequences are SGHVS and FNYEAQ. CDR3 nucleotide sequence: TGTGCCAGCAGCTCCGGACTCGGGTACGAGCAGTACTTC. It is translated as CASSSGLGYEQYF.

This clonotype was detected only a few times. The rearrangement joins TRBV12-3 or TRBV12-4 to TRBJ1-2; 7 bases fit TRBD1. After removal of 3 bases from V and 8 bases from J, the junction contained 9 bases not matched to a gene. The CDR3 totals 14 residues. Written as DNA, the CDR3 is TGTGCCAGCAGTTTGCCCCAGGGGGGTTTCGGCTACACCTTC. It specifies CASSLPQGGFGYTF.

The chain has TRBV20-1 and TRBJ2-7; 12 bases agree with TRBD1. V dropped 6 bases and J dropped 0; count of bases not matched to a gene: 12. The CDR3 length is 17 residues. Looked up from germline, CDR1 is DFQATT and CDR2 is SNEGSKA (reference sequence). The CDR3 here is CSADHYRDRGPSYEQYF. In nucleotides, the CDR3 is TGCAGTGCGGACCACTACCGGGACAGGGGGCCCTCCTACGAGCAGTACTTC.

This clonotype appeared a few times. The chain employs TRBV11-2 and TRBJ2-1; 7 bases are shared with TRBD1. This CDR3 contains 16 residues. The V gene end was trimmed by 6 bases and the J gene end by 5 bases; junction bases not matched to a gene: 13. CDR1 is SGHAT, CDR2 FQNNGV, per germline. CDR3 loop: CASRQIQGTRHNEQFF. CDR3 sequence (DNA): TGTGCCAGCAGACAAATACAGGGGACCCGGCACAATGAGCAGTTCTTC.

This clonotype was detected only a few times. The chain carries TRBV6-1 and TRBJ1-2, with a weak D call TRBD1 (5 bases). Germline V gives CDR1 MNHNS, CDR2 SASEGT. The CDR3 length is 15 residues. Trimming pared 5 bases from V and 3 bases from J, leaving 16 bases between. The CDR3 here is CASSLTASRDYGYTF. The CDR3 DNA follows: TGTGCCAGCAGTTTGACAGCTTCGAGGGACTATGGCTACACCTTC.

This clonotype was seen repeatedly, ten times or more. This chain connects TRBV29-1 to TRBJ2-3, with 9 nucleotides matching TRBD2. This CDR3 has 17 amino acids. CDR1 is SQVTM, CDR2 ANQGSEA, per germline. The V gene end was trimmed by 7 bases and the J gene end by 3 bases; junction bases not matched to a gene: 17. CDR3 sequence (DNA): TGCAGCGCTCGTCGGGCGGGAGGGGTGACGGCTACAGATACGCAGTATTTT. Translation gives CSARRAGGVTATDTQYF.

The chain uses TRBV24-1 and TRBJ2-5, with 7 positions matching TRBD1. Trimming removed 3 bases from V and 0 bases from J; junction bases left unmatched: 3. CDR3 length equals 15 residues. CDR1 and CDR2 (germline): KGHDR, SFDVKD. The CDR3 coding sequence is TGTGCCACCAGTGATCCTGACAGGGACCAAGAGACCCAGTACTTC. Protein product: CATSDPDRDQETQYF.

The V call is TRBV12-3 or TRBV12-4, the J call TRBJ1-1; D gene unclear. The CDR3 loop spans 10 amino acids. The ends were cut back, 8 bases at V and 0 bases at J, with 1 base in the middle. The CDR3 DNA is TGTGCCAGCTTGAACACTGAAGCTTTCTTT. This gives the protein CASLNTEAFF.

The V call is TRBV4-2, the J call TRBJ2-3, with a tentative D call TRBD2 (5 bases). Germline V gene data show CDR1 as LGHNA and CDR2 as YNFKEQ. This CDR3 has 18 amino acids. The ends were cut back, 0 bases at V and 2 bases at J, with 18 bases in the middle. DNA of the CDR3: TGTGCCAGCAGCCAAGATCCTTCCTTAAGCGGAGTCACAGATACGCAGTATTTT. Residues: CASSQDPSLSGVTDTQYF.

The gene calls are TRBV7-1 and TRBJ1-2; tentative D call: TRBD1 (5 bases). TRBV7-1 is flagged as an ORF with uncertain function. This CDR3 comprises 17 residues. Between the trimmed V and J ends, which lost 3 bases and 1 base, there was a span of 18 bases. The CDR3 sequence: CASSSPIGDPDNYGYTF. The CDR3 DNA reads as TGTGCCAGCAGCTCCCCCATTGGGGACCCGGATAACTATGGCTACACCTTC.

The CDR3 reads CASSHDRAAYEQYF. The DNA for the CDR3 is TGTGCCAGTAGTCACGACAGGGCCGCCTACGAGCAGTACTTC. J is TRBJ2-7 and V is TRBV19, with TRBD1 matching over 7 bases. The CDR3 has 14 residues. Per the germline V gene, CDR1 is LNHDA and CDR2 is SQIVND (reference sequence). Trimming took 5 bases from V and 2 from J; bases not matched to a gene: 6.

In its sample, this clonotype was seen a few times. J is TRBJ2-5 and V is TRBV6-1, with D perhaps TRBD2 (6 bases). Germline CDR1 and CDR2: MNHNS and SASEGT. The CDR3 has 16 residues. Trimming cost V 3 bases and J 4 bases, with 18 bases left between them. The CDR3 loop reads CASSDPRGTLTETQYF. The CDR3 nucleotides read TGTGCCAGCAGTGACCCTCGGGGGACTCTCACAGAGACCCAGTACTTC.

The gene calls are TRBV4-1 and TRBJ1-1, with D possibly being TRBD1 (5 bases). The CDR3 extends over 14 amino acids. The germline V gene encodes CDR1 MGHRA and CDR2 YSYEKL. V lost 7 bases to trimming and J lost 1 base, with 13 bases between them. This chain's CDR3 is CASKTGNSNTEAFF. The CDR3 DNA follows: TGCGCCAGCAAAACAGGCAACTCGAACACTGAAGCTTTCTTT.

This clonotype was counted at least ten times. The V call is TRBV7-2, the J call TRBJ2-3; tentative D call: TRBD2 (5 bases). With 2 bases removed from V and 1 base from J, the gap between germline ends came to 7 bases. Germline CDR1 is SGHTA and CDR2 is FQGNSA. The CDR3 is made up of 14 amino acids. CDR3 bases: TGTGCCAGCAGCTTAAATAGCGGCACAGATACGCAGTATTTT. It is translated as CASSLNSGTDTQYF.

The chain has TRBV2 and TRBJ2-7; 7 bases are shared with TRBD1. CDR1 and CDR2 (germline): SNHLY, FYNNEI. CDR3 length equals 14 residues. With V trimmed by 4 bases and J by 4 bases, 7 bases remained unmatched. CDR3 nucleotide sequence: TGTGCCAGCAGTGGAGGGACAGTCTATTACGAGCAGTACTTC. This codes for CASSGGTVYYEQYF.

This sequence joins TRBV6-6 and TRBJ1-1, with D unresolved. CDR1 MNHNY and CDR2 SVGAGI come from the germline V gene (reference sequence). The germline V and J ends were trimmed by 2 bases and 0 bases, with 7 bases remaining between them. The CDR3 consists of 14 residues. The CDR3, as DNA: TGTGCCAGCAGTTACGGGCGCCTGAACACTGAAGCTTTCTTT. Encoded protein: CASSYGRLNTEAFF.